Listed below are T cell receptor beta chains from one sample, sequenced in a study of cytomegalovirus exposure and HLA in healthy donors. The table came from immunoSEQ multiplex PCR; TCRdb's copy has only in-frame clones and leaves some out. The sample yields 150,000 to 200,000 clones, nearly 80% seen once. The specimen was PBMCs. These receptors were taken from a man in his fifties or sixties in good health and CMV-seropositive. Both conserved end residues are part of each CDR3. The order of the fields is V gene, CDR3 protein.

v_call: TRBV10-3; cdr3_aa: CAISESTGSNSPLHF
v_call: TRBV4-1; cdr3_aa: CASSQPGSSTEAFF
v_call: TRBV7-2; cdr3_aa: CASSLGGVLRSEKLFF
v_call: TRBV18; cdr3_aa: CASSPGTGGRQPQHF
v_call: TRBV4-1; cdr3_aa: CASSQDRGRNQPQHF
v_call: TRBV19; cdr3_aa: CASSMLDRGNSPLHF
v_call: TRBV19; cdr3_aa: CASAYSLEALEAFF
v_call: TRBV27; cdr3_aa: CASSPRDLRDTQYF
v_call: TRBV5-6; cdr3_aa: CASSYGTGYTGELFF
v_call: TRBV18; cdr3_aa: CASSPGGISGNTIYF
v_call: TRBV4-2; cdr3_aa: CASSQDRGPLPEAFF
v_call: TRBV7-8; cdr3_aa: CASSLNSASGGAGDTQYF
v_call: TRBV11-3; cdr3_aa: CASSLHPGNEQFF
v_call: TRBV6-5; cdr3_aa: CASRQDGANYGYTF
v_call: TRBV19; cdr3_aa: CASTPWGDLAQPQHF
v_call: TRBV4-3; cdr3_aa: CASGDSPYNEQFF
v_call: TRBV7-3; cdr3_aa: CASSLIPYNEQFF
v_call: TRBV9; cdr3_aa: CASSVTGVGTEAFF
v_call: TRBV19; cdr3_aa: CASSYTGYKDEKLFF
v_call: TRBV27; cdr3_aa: CASGLFRDTEAFF
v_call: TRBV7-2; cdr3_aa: CGARGQDTGELFF
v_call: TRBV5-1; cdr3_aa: CASRGEGEQYF
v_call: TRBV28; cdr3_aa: CASTSSGGAGYEQYF
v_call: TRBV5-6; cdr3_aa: CASEEGSTDTQYF
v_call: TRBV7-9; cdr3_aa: CASRQSRDSLAGELFF
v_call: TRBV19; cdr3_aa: CASMVTGAFNQPQHF
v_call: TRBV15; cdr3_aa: CATSRDGAGVNTEAFF
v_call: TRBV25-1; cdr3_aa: CASSNYATNEKLFF
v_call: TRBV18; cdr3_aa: CASSPARSSADTQYF
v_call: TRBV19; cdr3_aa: CASSLGTGNNEQFF
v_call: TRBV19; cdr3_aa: CASSIDRGRNTEAFF
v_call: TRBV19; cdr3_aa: CASSKDRGRNQPQHF
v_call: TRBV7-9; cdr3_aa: CSSSLYAAAGAGEKLFF
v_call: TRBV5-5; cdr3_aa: CASSFETGYGYTF
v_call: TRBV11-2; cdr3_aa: CASSPTLGRNSPLHF
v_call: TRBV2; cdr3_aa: CASSAQGGRNSPLHF
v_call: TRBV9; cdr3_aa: CASSVGTVGNTEAFF
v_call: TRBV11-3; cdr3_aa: CASSPGANTEAFF